Presented here are 18 T cell receptor beta chains from one specimen sequenced in a study of cytomegalovirus exposure and HLA in healthy donors. The PCR ran on 60 Vbeta and 13 Jbeta primers. Using immunoSEQ multiplex PCR, the repertoire was profiled, and TCRdb retains in-frame clones only, with some absent. The table has about 150,000 clones, around 79% seen once; the top ten hold 1.7%. Sequencing was performed on PBMCs. Receptors were obtained from a woman aged 25-40 years in good health and CMV-seronegative.

The J gene is TRBJ2-3, the V gene TRBV5-8, with 10 bases fitting TRBD2. This CDR3 spans 15 amino acids. V lost 4 bases, J lost 1 base, and 3 bases stayed unmatched. Germline V gene data show CDR1 as SGHTS and CDR2 as YDEGEE. CDR3 DNA sequence: TGTGCCAGCAGCCCAAGCGGGGGGGGCACAGATACGCAGTATTTT. It encodes CASSPSGGGTDTQYF.

The V call is TRBV2, the J call TRBJ1-3, with TRBD1 matching 7 bases. There are 14 residues in the CDR3. Losses at the gene ends were 7 bases for V and 2 bases for J; bases not matched to a gene: 5. Germline V CDR1 and CDR2: SNHLY, FYNNEI. CDR3 nucleotide sequence: TGTGCCAGCACAACAGGGGACCCTGGAAACACCATATATTTT. This codes for CASTTGDPGNTIYF.

The chain is built from TRBV6-6 and TRBJ1-2; TRBD1 matches 7 bases. The V segment lost 4 bases and the J segment 8 bases; nucleotides outside the gene matches: 13. This CDR3 has 15 amino acids. CDR1 is MNHNY and CDR2 is SVGAGI in the germline V gene (reference sequence). The CDR3 bases are TGTGCCAGCAGTTCCTGGACAGGTTCCCTTGTGGGCTACACCTTC. Translation: CASSSWTGSLVGYTF.

The chain recombines TRBV10-2 with TRBJ2-5, with a tentative D call TRBD1 (6 bases). Germline assignment: CDR1 WSHSY and CDR2 SAAADI. V gave up 2 bases and J gave up 5 bases, with 9 bases separating them. The CDR3 sequence is 13 residues long. CDR3 nucleotide sequence: TGCGCCAGCAGTGAGCAGGGGCGGGAGACCCAGTACTTC. It translates to CASSEQGRETQYF.

This clone appeared once. V is TRBV27 and J is TRBJ1-2; a possible D gene is TRBD1 (6 bases). V shed 6 bases and J shed 8 bases, with 22 bases lying between them. The CDR3 is 15 amino acids. Germline-derived CDR1 and CDR2 are MNHEY and SMNVEV (reference sequence). In nucleotides, the CDR3 is TGTGCCAGCAGCGATAGACGTCAGGGGCTTTGGGGCTACACCTTC. Translation gives CASSDRRQGLWGYTF.

This clone was observed a handful of times. The rearrangement uses TRBV6-6 and TRBJ2-5; D uncertain. The V end lost 5 bases, the J end lost 4 bases, and 5 bases lay between the germline ends. Germline values: CDR1 MNHNY, CDR2 SVGAGI (reference sequence). This CDR3 contains 11 residues. CDR3 nucleotide sequence: TGTGCCAGCAGTCCCGGAGAGACCCAGTACTTC. Residues: CASSPGETQYF.

The J gene is TRBJ1-1, the V gene TRBV11-2; D is ambiguous. Trimming removed 2 bases at V and 1 base at J, with 11 bases between. Germline-derived CDR1 and CDR2 are SGHAT and FQNNGV. This CDR3 has 15 residues. The CDR3 DNA reads TGTGCCAGCAGCTTACCCAGATCAGGGAACACTGAAGCTTTCTTT. It specifies CASSLPRSGNTEAFF.

This clone was observed a few times. The genes are TRBV6-5 and TRBJ1-2, with 12 bases fitting TRBD1. Per germline, CDR1 MNHEY and CDR2 SVGAGI. V lost 8 bases, J lost 8 bases, and 6 bases stayed unmatched. CDR3 length: 13 residues. The CDR3 DNA reads as TGTGCCAGCTTCCGGGACAGGGGGCGAGGCTACACCTTC. As protein: CASFRDRGRGYTF.

This clone ranks as large. The chain has TRBV7-3 and TRBJ2-1; no definite D call. The CDR3 runs 14 residues. Per germline, CDR1 SGHTA and CDR2 FQGTGA. Trimming cost V 0 bases and J 3 bases, with 6 bases left between them. The CDR3 DNA is TGTGCCAGCAGCTTAACTCCGGGCTACAATGAGCAGTTCTTC. It codes for CASSLTPGYNEQFF.

The chain links TRBV4-1 to TRBJ1-5, with a weak D call TRBD1 (5 bases). Trimming stripped 0 bases from V and 5 bases from J, with 11 bases between. The CDR3 sequence is 15 residues long. The germline V gene encodes CDR1 MGHRA and CDR2 YSYEKL. CDR3 protein: CASSQDPAGYQPQHF. The CDR3 DNA follows: TGCGCCAGCAGCCAAGATCCGGCAGGGTATCAGCCCCAGCATTTT.

The chain links TRBV9 to TRBJ2-3, with TRBD2 identical over 14 bases. CDR1 SGDLS and CDR2 YYNGEE come from the germline V gene. The CDR3 extends over 18 amino acids. V lost 3 bases and J lost 0; bases outside the gene matches: 6. The DNA of the CDR3 is TGTGCCAGCAGCGAGAGGGGACTAGCGGGGGTTAGCACAGATACGCAGTATTTT. Encoded protein: CASSERGLAGVSTDTQYF.

The chain carries TRBV5-1 and TRBJ2-7; TRBD2 aligns across 7 bases. Losses at the gene ends were 4 bases for V and 6 bases for J; bases not matched to a gene: 16. The CDR3 runs to 16 residues. Germline values: CDR1 SGHRS, CDR2 YFSETQ. The CDR3 DNA sequence: TGCGCCAGCAGCCCGGACACTACTAGCGCGAAGGGCGAGCAGTACTTC. Translating gives CASSPDTTSAKGEQYF.

CDR3 DNA sequence: TGTGCCAGCAGTTCCATAGCGGGGGGGGAGACCCAGTACTTC. This translates into CASSSIAGGETQYF. The chain links TRBV27 to TRBJ2-5, with 11 bases identical to TRBD2. Germline loops: CDR1 MNHEY, CDR2 SMNVEV (reference sequence). Trimming at V came to 4 bases and at J to 5 bases, leaving 3 bases not matched to a gene. The CDR3 spans 14 residues.

The gene calls are TRBV30 and TRBJ1-3; D remains ambiguous. The V gene's germline CDR1 is GTSNPN and CDR2 SVGIG (reference sequence). This CDR3 comprises 12 residues. V gave up 5 bases and J gave up 2 bases, with 7 bases separating them. CDR3 sequence (DNA): TGTGCCTGGGGGGAGACTGGAAACACCATATATTTT. Its translation: CAWGETGNTIYF.

CDR3 sequence (DNA): TGTGCCAGCAGCTCCAGGGGAGATACGCAGTATTTT. It specifies CASSSRGDTQYF. This rearrangement joins TRBV6-5 to TRBJ2-3; TRBD1 is a possible D gene (6 bases). V was clipped by 6 bases and J by 5 bases, with 9 bases between them. The germline gives CDR1 MNHEY, CDR2 SVGAGI. This CDR3 region has 12 residues.

This clone was seen more than once but under ten times. At one end the junction does not follow the germline gene, possibly because of a read error. The chain employs TRBV19 and TRBJ1-5; the D gene is possibly TRBD1 (6 bases). Germline V lookup: CDR1 LNHDA, CDR2 SQIVND (reference sequence). The CDR3 covers 12 residues. The CDR3 sequence is CASSNRGAEKTF. CDR3 nucleotide sequence: TGTGCCAGTAGTAACCGGGGGGCCGAAAAAACATTT.

This clone came up a few times. The chain couples TRBV19 to TRBJ1-5; the D is unclear. The CDR3 contains 16 residues. V shed 2 bases and J shed 8 bases, with 19 bases lying between them. CDR1 and CDR2 from the germline V gene are LNHDA and SQIVND (reference sequence). Here the CDR3 reads CASSIFDTRIKEPQHF. The DNA for the CDR3 is TGTGCCAGTAGTATATTTGACACTAGGATCAAGGAGCCCCAGCATTTT.

The V call is TRBV2, the J call TRBJ2-7, with D possibly being TRBD1 (5 bases). The V gene lost 4 bases and the J gene lost 4 bases, with 14 bases spanning the gap. CDR3 length equals 14 residues. The germline CDR1 and CDR2 sequences are SNHLY and FYNNEI. CDR3 sequence: CASSGGRHTYEQYF. As DNA, the CDR3 is TGTGCCAGCAGTGGGGGCAGGCACACGTACGAGCAGTACTTC.